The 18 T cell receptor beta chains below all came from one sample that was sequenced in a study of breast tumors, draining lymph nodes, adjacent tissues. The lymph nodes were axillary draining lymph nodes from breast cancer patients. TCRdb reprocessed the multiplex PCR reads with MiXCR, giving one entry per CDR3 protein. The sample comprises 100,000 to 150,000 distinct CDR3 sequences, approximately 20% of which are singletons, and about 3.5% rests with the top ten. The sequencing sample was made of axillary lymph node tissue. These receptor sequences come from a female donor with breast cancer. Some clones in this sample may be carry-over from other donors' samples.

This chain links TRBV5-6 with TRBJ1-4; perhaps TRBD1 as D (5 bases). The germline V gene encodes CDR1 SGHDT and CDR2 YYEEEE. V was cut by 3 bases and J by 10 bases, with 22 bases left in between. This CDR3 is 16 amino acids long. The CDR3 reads CASSSRRTGGDGKLFF. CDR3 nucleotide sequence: TGTGCCAGCAGCTCCCGCCGGACCGGGGGTGATGGAAAACTGTTTTTT.

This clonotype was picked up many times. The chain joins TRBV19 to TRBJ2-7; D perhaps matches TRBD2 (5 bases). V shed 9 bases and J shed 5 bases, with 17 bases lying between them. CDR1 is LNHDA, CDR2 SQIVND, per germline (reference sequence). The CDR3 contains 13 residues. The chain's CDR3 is CASSPGLGNEQYF. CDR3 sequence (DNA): TGTGCCAGCAGTCCGGGATTAGGGAACGAGCAGTACTTC.

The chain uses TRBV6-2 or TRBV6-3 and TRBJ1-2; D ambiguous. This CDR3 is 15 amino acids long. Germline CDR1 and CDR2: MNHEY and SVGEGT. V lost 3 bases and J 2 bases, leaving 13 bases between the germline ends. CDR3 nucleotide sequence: TGTGCCAGCAGTTATAGCACCCCAGTCAACTATGGCTACACCTTC. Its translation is CASSYSTPVNYGYTF.

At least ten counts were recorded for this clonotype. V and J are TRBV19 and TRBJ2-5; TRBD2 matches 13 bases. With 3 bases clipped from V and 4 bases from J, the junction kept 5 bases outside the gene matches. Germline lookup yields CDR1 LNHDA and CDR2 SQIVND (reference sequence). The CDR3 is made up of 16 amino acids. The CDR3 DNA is TGTGCCAGTAGTATGACTAGCGGGAGGTACCGAGAGACCCAGTACTTC. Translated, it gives CASSMTSGRYRETQYF.

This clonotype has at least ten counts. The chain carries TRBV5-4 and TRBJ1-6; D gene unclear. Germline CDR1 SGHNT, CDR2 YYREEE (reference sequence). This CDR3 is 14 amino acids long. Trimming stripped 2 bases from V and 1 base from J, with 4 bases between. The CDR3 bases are TGTGCCAGCAGCTTCGGTTCCTATAATTCACCCCTCCACTTT. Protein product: CASSFGSYNSPLHF.

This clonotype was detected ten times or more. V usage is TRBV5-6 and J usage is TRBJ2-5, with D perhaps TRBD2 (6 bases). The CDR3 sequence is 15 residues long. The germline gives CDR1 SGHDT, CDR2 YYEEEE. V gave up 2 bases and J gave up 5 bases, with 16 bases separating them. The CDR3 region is CASSFAGPTGETQYF. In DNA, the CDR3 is TGTGCCAGCAGCTTCGCGGGGCCTACCGGTGAGACCCAGTACTTC. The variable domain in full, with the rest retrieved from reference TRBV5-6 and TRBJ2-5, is DAGVTQSPTHLIKTRGQQVTLRCSPKSGHDTVSWYQQALGQGPQFIFQYYEEEERQRGNFPDRFSGHQFPNYSSELNVNALLLGDSALYLCASSFAGPTGETQYFGPGTRLLVL.

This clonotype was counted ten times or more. In DNA form, the CDR3 reads TGTGCCAGCAGGGGTTGGAGGGCGGGATACAATGAGCAGTTCTTC. Translation gives CASRGWRAGYNEQFF. V gene TRBV6-1 combines with J gene TRBJ2-1, with a possible D match to TRBD2 (6 bases). Per the germline V gene, CDR1 is MNHNS and CDR2 is SASEGT. The CDR3 length is 15 residues. V was trimmed by 6 bases and J by 4 bases, leaving 16 bases between them.

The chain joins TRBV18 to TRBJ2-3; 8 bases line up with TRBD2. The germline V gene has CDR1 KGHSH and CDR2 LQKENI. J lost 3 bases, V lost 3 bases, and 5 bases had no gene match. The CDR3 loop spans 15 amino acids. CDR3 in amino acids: CASSPKAGVTDTQYF. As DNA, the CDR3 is TGTGCCAGCTCACCCAAAGCGGGAGTAACAGATACGCAGTATTTT.

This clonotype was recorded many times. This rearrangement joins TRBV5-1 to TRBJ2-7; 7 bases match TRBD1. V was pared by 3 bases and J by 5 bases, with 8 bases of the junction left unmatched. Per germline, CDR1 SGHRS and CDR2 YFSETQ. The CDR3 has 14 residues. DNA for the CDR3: TGCGCCAGCAGCTCCACAGGGGTTCGAGACGAGCAGTACTTC. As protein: CASSSTGVRDEQYF.

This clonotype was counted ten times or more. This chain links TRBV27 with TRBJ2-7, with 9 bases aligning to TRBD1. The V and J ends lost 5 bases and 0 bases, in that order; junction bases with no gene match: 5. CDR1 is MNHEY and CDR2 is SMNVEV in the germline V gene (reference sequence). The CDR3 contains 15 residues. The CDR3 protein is CASSRDRASSYEQYF. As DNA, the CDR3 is TGTGCCAGCAGTCGGGACAGGGCCAGCTCCTACGAGCAGTACTTC.

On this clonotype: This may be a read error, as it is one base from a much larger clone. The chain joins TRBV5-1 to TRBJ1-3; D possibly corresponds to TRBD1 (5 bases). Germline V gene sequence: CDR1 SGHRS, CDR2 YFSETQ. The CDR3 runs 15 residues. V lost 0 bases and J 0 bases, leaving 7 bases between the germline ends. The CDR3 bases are TGCGCCAGCAGCTTGGGCGGACACTCTGGAAACACCATATATTTT. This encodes CASSLGGHSGNTIYF.

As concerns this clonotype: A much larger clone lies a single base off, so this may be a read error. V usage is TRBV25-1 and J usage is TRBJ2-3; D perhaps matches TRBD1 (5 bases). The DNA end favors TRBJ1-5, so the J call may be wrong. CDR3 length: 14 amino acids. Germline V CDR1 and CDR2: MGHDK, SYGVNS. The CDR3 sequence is CASSRDGSTDTQHF. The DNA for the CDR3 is TGTGCCAGCTCCCGGGACGGTAGCACAGATACGCAGCATTTT.

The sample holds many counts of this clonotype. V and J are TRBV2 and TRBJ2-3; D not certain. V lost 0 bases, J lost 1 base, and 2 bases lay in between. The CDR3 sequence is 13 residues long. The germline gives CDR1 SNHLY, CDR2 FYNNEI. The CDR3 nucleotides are TGTGCCAGCAGTGAAGCTGGCACAGATACGCAGTATTTT. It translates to CASSEAGTDTQYF.

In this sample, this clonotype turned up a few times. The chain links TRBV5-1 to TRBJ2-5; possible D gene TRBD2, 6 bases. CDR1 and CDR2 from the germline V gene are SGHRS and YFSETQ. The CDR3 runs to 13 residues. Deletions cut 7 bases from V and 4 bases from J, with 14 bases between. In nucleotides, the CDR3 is TGCGCCAGCCGGGACTTAGCAGGAGAGACCCAGTACTTC. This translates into CASRDLAGETQYF. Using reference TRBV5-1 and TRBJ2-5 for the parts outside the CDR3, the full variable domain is KAGVTQTPRYLIKTRGQQVTLSCSPISGHRSVSWYQQTPGQGLQFLFEYFSETQRNKGNFPGRFSGRQFSNSRSEMNVSTLELGDSALYLCASRDLAGETQYFGPGTRLLVL.

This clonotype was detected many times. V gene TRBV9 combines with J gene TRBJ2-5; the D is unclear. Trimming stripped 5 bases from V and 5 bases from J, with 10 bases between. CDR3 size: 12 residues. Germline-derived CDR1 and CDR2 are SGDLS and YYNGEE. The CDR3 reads CASSRSEETQYF. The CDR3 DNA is TGTGCCAGCAGTCGGTCCGAGGAGACCCAGTACTTC. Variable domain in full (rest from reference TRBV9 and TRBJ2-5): DSGVTQTPKHLITATGQRVTLRCSPRSGDLSVYWYQQSLDQGLQFLIQYYNGEERAKGNILERFSAQQFPDLHSELNLSSLELGDSALYFCASSRSEETQYFGPGTRLLVL.

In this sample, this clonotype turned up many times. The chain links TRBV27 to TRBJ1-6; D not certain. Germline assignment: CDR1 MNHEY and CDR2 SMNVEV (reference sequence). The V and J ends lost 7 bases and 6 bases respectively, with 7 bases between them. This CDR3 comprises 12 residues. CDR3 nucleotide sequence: TGTGCCAGCACGGGGAGTAATTCACCCCTCCACTTT. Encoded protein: CASTGSNSPLHF.

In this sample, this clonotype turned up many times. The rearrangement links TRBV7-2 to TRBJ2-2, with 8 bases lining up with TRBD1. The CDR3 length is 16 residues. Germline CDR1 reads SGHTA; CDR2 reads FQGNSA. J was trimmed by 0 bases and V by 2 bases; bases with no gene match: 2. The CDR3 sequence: CASSLTGGTNTGELFF. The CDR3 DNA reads TGTGCCAGCAGCTTAACAGGGGGTACGAACACCGGGGAGCTGTTTTTT.

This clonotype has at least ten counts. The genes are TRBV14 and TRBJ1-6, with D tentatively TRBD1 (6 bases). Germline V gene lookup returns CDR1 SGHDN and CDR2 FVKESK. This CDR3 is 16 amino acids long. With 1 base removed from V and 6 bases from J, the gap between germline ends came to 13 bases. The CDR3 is CASSQAQGLRNSPLHF. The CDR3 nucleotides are TGTGCCAGCAGCCAAGCCCAGGGGTTGCGTAATTCACCCCTCCACTTT.